This TCR beta chain is drawn from a study of graft-versus-host responses after intestinal transplantation. Clones were read by immunoSEQ multiplex PCR, and TCRdb kept only the in-frame ones, dropping some. The table includes 55,000 to 70,000 clones, around 91% detected once. The CDR3 has 12 residues. Germline loops: CDR1 SQVTM, CDR2 ANQGSEA. Trimming stripped 5 bases from V and 4 bases from J, with 11 bases between. The rearrangement joins TRBV29-1 to TRBJ1-2; TRBD1 is a possible D gene (6 bases). The receptor's source is a human patient who received an intestinal transplant, so some T cells may come from the graft donor. Specimen: PBMCs, collected about 120 days after intestinal transplantation. The CDR3 nucleotides are TGCAGCGTTAGGGACACCTCCTATGGCTACACCTTC. This gives the protein CSVRDTSYGYTF.